One TCR beta chain is described in this entry. What it recognizes is unknown. The germline V gene has CDR1 MDHEN and CDR2 SYDVKM. Trimming stripped 5 bases from V and 6 bases from J, with 10 bases between. This CDR3 region has 12 residues. This sample stems from a study of cytomegalovirus exposure and HLA in healthy donors. About the study: There were about 85 million unique TCRs (from HLA-typed donors) in an early data release. Overall study findings and caveats: Earlier results showed most TCR beta V segments being productive about 87% or about 30% of the time. Later on, an analysis found that several of the most significant clusters appeared to be linked to common viral pathogens, which included parvovirus B19. The study listed roughly 160 cytomegalovirus-associated TCR beta chains.

Researchers ran the PCR with 60 Vbeta and 13 Jbeta primers. TCRdb's copy holds only in-frame clones and misses some; the assay was immunoSEQ multiplex PCR. The repertoire holds 130,000 to 150,000 clones, roughly four fifths seen once, with about 5% in the top ten. The TCR comes from a man younger than 40 in good health and CMV-seropositive. The sequenced sample was PBMCs. The chain carries TRBV28 and TRBJ1-1; possible D gene TRBD1, 6 bases. The CDR3 loop reads CASSRWTAEAFF. The DNA for the CDR3 is TGTGCCAGCAGTCGTTGGACAGCTGAAGCTTTCTTT.